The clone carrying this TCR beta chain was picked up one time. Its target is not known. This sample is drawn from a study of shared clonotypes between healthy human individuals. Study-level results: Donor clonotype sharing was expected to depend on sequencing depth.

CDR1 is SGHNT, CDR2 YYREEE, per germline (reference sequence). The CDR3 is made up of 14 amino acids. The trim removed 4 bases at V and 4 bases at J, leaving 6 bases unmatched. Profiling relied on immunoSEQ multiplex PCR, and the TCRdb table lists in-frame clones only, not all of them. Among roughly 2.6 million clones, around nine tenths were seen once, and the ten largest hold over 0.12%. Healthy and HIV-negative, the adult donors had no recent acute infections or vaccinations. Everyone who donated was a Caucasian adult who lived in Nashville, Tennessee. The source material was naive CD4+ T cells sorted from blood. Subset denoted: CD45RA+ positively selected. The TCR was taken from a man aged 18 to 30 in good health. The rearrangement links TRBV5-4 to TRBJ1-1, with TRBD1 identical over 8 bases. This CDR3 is CASSGWDRTTEAFF. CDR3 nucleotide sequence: TGTGCCAGCAGCGGATGGGACAGGACCACTGAAGCTTTCTTT.